Listed below are T cell receptor beta chains from one sample, sequenced in a study of blood T cell repertoires in COVID-19. The protocol was immunoSEQ multiplex PCR, while the TCRdb copy is restricted to in-frame clones and leaves out a portion. The sample records 200,000 to 300,000 clones, 86% being singletons. Sequenced sample: peripheral blood. The receptors shown here come from a woman aged 25 to 39 who had recovered from COVID-19. The CDR3 runs from the conserved cysteine through the conserved F or W. D genes are given only for firm matches. Size is omitted from some rows. Given values are once, few, many or a class for expanded clones.

J gene	clone size	V gene	D gene	CDR3 protein	CDR3 DNA
TRBJ2-7	once	TRBV5-4	NA	CASSLVSTPNEQYF	TGTGCCAGCAGCTTGGTCAGTACGCCCAACGAGCAGTACTTC
TRBJ1-1	NA	TRBV2	TRBD1	CASSKRDRGNTEAFF	TGTGCCAGCAGTAAAAGGGACAGGGGGAACACTGAAGCTTTCTTT
TRBJ1-3	NA	TRBV6-1	NA	CASSEGGSGNTIYF	TGTGCCAGCAGTGAGGGAGGGTCTGGAAACACCATATATTTT
TRBJ1-5	NA	TRBV6-1	TRBD1	CASSERFGQGNQPQHF	TGTGCCAGCAGTGAGCGATTCGGACAGGGCAATCAGCCCCAGCATTTT
TRBJ1-2	NA	TRBV5-4	NA	CASSSSDIGESYGYTF	TGTGCCAGCAGCTCCTCAGACATTGGGGAGAGCTATGGCTACACCTTC
TRBJ2-7	NA	TRBV13	NA	CASSFRTELYEQYF	TGTGCCAGCAGCTTTCGGACAGAACTTTACGAGCAGTACTTC
TRBJ1-5	many	TRBV27	TRBD1	CASSFDRGQPQHF	TGTGCCAGCAGTTTCGACAGGGGTCAGCCCCAGCATTTT
TRBJ2-1	NA	TRBV6-5	TRBD2	CASSRTSGPNEQFF	TGTGCCAGCAGCAGGACTAGCGGGCCTAATGAGCAGTTCTTC
TRBJ2-7	NA	TRBV13	NA	CASSFSDRSSYEQYF	TGTGCCAGCAGCTTCTCAGACAGGAGCTCCTACGAGCAGTACTTC
TRBJ2-3	few	TRBV7-9	NA	CASSFPPGEGTDTQYF	TGTGCCAGCAGCTTCCCTCCGGGGGAGGGCACAGATACGCAGTATTTT
TRBJ1-6	NA	TRBV15	TRBD1	CATSRDRDRGRGSPLHF	TGTGCCACCAGCAGAGATCGGGACAGGGGGCGAGGTTCACCCCTCCACTTT
TRBJ1-2	NA	TRBV4-3	TRBD1	CASSQDTDRVYGYTF	TGCGCCAGCAGCCAAGATACGGACAGGGTCTATGGCTACACCTTC
TRBJ2-7	NA	TRBV28	TRBD2	CASSPFGGESSYEQYF	TGTGCCAGCAGTCCGTTTGGGGGGGAAAGCTCCTACGAGCAGTACTTC
TRBJ2-7	NA	TRBV29-1	TRBD2	CSAQAGTRTYEQYF	TGCAGCGCCCAGGCCGGGACTAGAACCTACGAGCAGTACTTC
TRBJ1-1	NA	TRBV6-6	NA	CASRPPGNTEAFF	TGTGCCAGCCGTCCCCCGGGTAACACTGAAGCTTTCTTT
TRBJ1-2	few	TRBV7-3	TRBD1	CASSLSPGGYGYTF	TGTGCCAGCAGCTTAAGCCCAGGGGGCTATGGCTACACCTTC